Following are 21 T cell receptor beta chains from one sample sequenced in a study of blood T cell repertoires in COVID-19. TCRdb keeps only in-frame clones here, not all; method: immunoSEQ multiplex PCR. The sample yields about 52,000 clones, roughly nine tenths seen once. The source material was peripheral blood. The receptors stem from a human donor with active COVID-19. The donor label of this sample is uncertain.

This chain joins TRBV5-4 and TRBJ2-5; TRBD2 is a possible D gene (5 bases). This CDR3 spans 14 amino acids. Germline CDR1 is SGHNT and CDR2 is YYREEE (reference sequence). V dropped 2 bases and J dropped 5 bases, with 13 bases sitting between them. The CDR3 bases are TGTGCCAGCAGCTTCATAGTGGAGCGGGAGACCCAGTACTTC. It translates to CASSFIVERETQYF. Full variable domain (rest looked up from reference TRBV5-4 and TRBJ2-5): ETGVTQSPTHLIKTRGQQVTLRCSSQSGHNTVSWYQQALGQGPQFIFQYYREEENGRGNFPPRFSGLQFPNYSSELNVNALELDDSALYLCASSFIVERETQYFGPGTRLLVL.

The chain uses TRBV11-3 and TRBJ2-2, with TRBD2 matching over 9 bases. Germline V gene data show CDR1 as SGHNT and CDR2 as YENEEA. V trimming: 3 bases; J trimming: 0 bases; junction bases outside the gene matches: 2. This CDR3 is 16 amino acids long. CDR3 DNA: TGTGCCAGCAGCTTCGGCGGGGGGGCGAACACCGGGGAGCTGTTTTTT. Protein product: CASSFGGGANTGELFF.

The CDR3 here is CSVQTASNEKLFF. The CDR3 DNA is TGCAGCGTACAGACAGCCTCTAATGAAAAACTGTTTTTT. The rearrangement links TRBV29-1 to TRBJ1-4, with D perhaps TRBD1 (5 bases). The CDR3 has 13 residues. From germline, CDR1 is SQVTM and CDR2 ANQGSEA. V was pared by 6 bases and J by 3 bases, with 11 bases between. The full variable domain, rest sourced from reference TRBV29-1 and TRBJ1-4, is SAVISQKPSRDICQRGTSLTIQCQVDSQVTMMFWYRQQPGQSLTLIATANQGSEATYESGFVIDKFPISRPNLTFSTLTVSNMSPEDSSIYLCSVQTASNEKLFFGSGTQLSVL.

The chain combines TRBV7-8 with TRBJ2-5, with D perhaps matching TRBD2 (6 bases). Germline V gene lookup returns CDR1 SGHVS and CDR2 FQNEAQ. V was pared by 5 bases and J by 5 bases, with 12 bases between. The CDR3 sequence is 13 residues long. CDR3 region: CASSPGRRETQYF. In DNA, the CDR3 is TGTGCCAGCAGCCCCGGGAGACGGGAGACCCAGTACTTC.

This clone was counted a few times. The chain employs TRBV6-5 and TRBJ1-2; 7 positions agree with TRBD1. Per germline, CDR1 MNHEY and CDR2 SVGAGI. V was clipped by 4 bases and J by 4 bases; unmatched bases: 12. This CDR3 has 16 residues. DNA for the CDR3: TGTGCCAGCAGTTTCCGAATGACAGGGCGGGCCTATGGCTACACCTTC. This sequence encodes CASSFRMTGRAYGYTF.

The chain couples TRBV10-3 to TRBJ2-1, with TRBD1 matching 10 bases. CDR3 length equals 15 residues. V lost 6 bases, J lost 5 bases, and 7 bases stayed unmatched. Germline V lookup: CDR1 ENHRY, CDR2 SYGVKD. This chain's CDR3 is CAISQTGGADNEQFF. CDR3 DNA: TGTGCCATCAGCCAGACAGGGGGCGCTGACAATGAGCAGTTCTTC.

The genes are TRBV6-5 and TRBJ1-2; D is ambiguous. V was pared by 5 bases and J by 0 bases, with 7 bases between. This CDR3 is built from 13 residues. CDR1 is MNHEY, CDR2 SVGAGI, per germline. The CDR3 coding sequence is TGTGCCAGCAGTCAGGTTTCTAACTATGGCTACACCTTC. Translating gives CASSQVSNYGYTF.

The CDR3 is CASSRIQGAGNTIYF. In nucleotides, the CDR3 is TGCGCCAGCAGCCGGATACAGGGGGCCGGAAACACCATATATTTT. The rearrangement uses TRBV4-1 and TRBJ1-3, with 9 bases lining up with TRBD1. The CDR3 has 15 residues. Germline-derived CDR1 and CDR2 are MGHRA and YSYEKL. The V gene end was trimmed by 4 bases and the J gene end by 4 bases; junction bases not matched to a gene: 5.

This chain links TRBV14 with TRBJ1-2, with TRBD1 matching over 10 bases. CDR3 length equals 17 residues. The ends lost 0 bases at V and 7 bases at J; junction bases unmatched: 11. CDR1 is SGHDN, CDR2 FVKESK, per germline. This CDR3 is CASSQDLRGQGSRGYTF. The CDR3 DNA sequence: TGTGCCAGCAGCCAAGATTTAAGGGGACAGGGGTCTCGTGGCTACACCTTC.

The chain employs TRBV9 and TRBJ2-7; tentatively, D is TRBD1 (6 bases). CDR1 and CDR2 from the germline V gene are SGDLS and YYNGEE. The CDR3 is made up of 14 amino acids. Trimming cost V 3 bases and J 2 bases, with 12 bases left between them. The CDR3 spells CASSANQGTYEQYF. For the CDR3, the DNA is TGTGCCAGCAGCGCCAACCAGGGGACCTACGAGCAGTACTTC.

This clone was detected once. V is TRBV21-1 and J is TRBJ2-1; the D call TRBD2 from the table was never checked on the DNA. TRBV21-1 counts as a pseudogene. The CDR3 has 14 amino acids. The CDR3 loop reads CASSNRRTYNEQFF. Here the CDR3 DNA reads TGTGCCAGCAGCAATCGGCGGACCTACAATGAGCAGTTCTTC.

The V and J genes are TRBV6-5 and TRBJ2-3, with 7 bases aligning to TRBD2. The CDR3 extends over 14 amino acids. Germline trimming cut 7 bases from V and 6 bases from J; bases unmatched to any gene: 10. Germline assignment: CDR1 MNHEY and CDR2 SVGAGI. Here the CDR3 DNA reads TGTGCCAGCACACTCGGGACTACCTCCGATACGCAGTATTTT. It codes for CASTLGTTSDTQYF.

The rearrangement links TRBV9 to TRBJ2-1; 9 nucleotides match TRBD1. Trimming cost V 0 bases and J 12 bases; bases outside gene matches: 13. This CDR3 is built from 16 residues. CDR1 is SGDLS and CDR2 is YYNGEE in the germline V gene. The CDR3 spells CASSVGQGVPTERQFF. For the CDR3, the DNA is TGTGCCAGCAGCGTAGGACAGGGGGTCCCGACGGAACGGCAGTTCTTC.

This clone was seen more than once but under ten times. V usage is TRBV7-9 and J usage is TRBJ1-3; D unresolved. V was shortened by 1 base and J by 2 bases, with 6 bases between the two germline ends. The CDR3 runs to 14 residues. From germline, CDR1 is SEHNR and CDR2 FQNEAQ (reference sequence). This chain's CDR3 is CASSLGDPGNTIYF. For the CDR3, the DNA is TGTGCCAGCAGCTTAGGAGATCCTGGAAACACCATATATTTT.

The chain combines TRBV27 with TRBJ2-2; D remains unclear. With 8 bases removed from V and 6 bases from J, the gap between germline ends came to 10 bases. There are 12 residues in the CDR3. Germline V gene lookup returns CDR1 MNHEY and CDR2 SMNVEV (reference sequence). The CDR3 coding sequence is TGTGCCAGCTCGACTGTCCCCGGGGAGCTGTTTTTT. Translating gives CASSTVPGELFF.

The CDR3 DNA is TGTGCCAGCAGCCAAGGTAATCAGGGGATTGACTACGAGCAGTACTTC. It codes for CASSQGNQGIDYEQYF. V and J are TRBV4-2 and TRBJ2-7; weak D call: TRBD1 (6 bases). Deletions cut 1 base from V and 3 bases from J, with 16 bases between. The CDR3 sequence is 16 residues long. Germline V gives CDR1 LGHNA, CDR2 YNFKEQ.

The chain has TRBV6-6 and TRBJ2-1; D may be TRBD1 (5 bases). Per the germline V gene, CDR1 is MNHNY and CDR2 is SVGAGI (reference sequence). V gave up 3 bases and J gave up 7 bases, with 10 bases separating them. The CDR3 sequence is 13 residues long. The CDR3 region is CASSYISGNEQFF. CDR3 DNA: TGTGCCAGCAGTTATATTTCAGGGAATGAGCAGTTCTTC.

The genes are TRBV6-5 and TRBJ1-2; 8 nucleotides match TRBD1. Germline V CDR1 and CDR2: MNHEY, SVGAGI. With V trimmed by 2 bases and J by 4 bases, 6 bases remained unmatched. The CDR3 runs to 15 residues. This chain's CDR3 is CASSYLTGGVYGYTF. The CDR3 DNA is TGTGCCAGCAGTTACCTAACAGGGGGGGTCTATGGCTACACCTTC.

The CDR3 loop reads CASSVDPGRGNTEAFF. In DNA, the CDR3 is TGTGCCAGCAGCGTAGATCCAGGACGGGGGAACACTGAAGCTTTCTTT. The chain employs TRBV9 and TRBJ1-1; D not resolved. The CDR3 has 16 residues. Germline CDR1 and CDR2: SGDLS and YYNGEE. The V end lost 0 bases, the J end lost 1 base, and 13 bases lay between the germline ends.

This chain uses TRBV11-3 with TRBJ2-7; the match to TRBD1 covers 7 bases. The CDR3 is made up of 15 amino acids. J was trimmed by 3 bases and V by 4 bases; bases with no gene match: 9. Germline V CDR1 and CDR2: SGHNT, YENEEA. The CDR3 region has the DNA TGTGCCAGCAGCTCGGATAGGGACAGAAACTACGAGCAGTACTTC. Its protein is CASSSDRDRNYEQYF.

V gene TRBV19 combines with J gene TRBJ1-1, with D unclear. The CDR3 runs to 14 residues. Trimming pared 4 bases from V and 0 bases from J, leaving 9 bases between. Germline CDR1 LNHDA, CDR2 SQIVND (reference sequence). CDR3 DNA: TGTGCCAGTAGTAATCGGGGTTTGAACACTGAAGCTTTCTTT. It yields the protein CASSNRGLNTEAFF.